Described below is a single T cell receptor beta chain sequence and its context. Its target is unknown. Amplification used 60 V beta primers and 13 J beta primers. Repertoires were generated with immunoSEQ multiplex PCR, while TCRdb's copy carries only in-frame clones and drops some. Among 100,000 or so clones listed, 85% to 90% were seen once. The sample belongs to a study of glioma-infiltrating T cells after dendritic cell vaccination. Findings and limits, study-wide: The cohort had few patients with full blood and tumor sets.

Fresh-frozen tumor tissue and more than two years of survival data were available for all. The CDR3 loop spans 15 amino acids. V trimming: 2 bases; J trimming: 5 bases; junction bases outside the gene matches: 6. Germline values: CDR1 SQVTM, CDR2 ANQGSEA. This sample comprised blood, obtained before dendritic cell vaccination. The TCR comes from a human donor with glioblastoma. The chain has TRBV29-1 and TRBJ2-5, with 12 nucleotides matching TRBD1. DNA of the CDR3: TGCAGCGTTGAATTGGGGACAGGGGGCTTGGAGACCCAGTACTTC. This translates into CSVELGTGGLETQYF.